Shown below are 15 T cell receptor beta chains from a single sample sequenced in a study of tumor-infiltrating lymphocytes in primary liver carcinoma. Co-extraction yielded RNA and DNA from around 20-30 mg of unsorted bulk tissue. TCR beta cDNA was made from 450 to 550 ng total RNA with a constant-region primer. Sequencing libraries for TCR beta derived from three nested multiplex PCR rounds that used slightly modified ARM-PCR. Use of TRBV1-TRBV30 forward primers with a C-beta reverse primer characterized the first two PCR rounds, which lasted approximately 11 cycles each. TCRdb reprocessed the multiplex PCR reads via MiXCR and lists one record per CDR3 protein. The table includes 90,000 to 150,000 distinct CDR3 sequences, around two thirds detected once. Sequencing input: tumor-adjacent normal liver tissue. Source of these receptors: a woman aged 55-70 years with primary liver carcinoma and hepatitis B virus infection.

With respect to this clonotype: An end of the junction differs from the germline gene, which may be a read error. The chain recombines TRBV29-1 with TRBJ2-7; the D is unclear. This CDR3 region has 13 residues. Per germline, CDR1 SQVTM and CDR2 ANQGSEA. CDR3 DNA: TGCGGCGTCAGAAAAAGCGAGGCCTACGGGCAGTACTTC. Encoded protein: CGVRKSEAYGQYF.

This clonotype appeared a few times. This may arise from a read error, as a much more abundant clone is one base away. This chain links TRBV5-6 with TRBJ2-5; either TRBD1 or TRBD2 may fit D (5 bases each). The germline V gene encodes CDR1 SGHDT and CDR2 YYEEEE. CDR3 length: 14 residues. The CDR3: CASSFRDGKEAQYF. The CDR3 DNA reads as TGTGCCAGCAGCTTTCGGGACGGTAAAGAGGCCCAGTACTTC.

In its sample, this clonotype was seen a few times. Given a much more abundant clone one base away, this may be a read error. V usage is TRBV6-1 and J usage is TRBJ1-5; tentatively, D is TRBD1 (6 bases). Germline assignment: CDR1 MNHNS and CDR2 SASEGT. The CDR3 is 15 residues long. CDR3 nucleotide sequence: TGTACCAGCAGCTTGGACAGTTATAGCAATCAGCCCCAGCATTTT. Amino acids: CTSSLDSYSNQPQHF.

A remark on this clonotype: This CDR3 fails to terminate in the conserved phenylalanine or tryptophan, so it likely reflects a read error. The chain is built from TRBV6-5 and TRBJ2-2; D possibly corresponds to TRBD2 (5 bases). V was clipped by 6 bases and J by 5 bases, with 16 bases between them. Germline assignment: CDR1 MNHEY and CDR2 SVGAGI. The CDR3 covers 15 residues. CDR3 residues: CASRDGDRDTGELFL. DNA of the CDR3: TGTGCCAGCAGGGATGGGGATCGGGATACCGGGGAGCTGTTTTTA.

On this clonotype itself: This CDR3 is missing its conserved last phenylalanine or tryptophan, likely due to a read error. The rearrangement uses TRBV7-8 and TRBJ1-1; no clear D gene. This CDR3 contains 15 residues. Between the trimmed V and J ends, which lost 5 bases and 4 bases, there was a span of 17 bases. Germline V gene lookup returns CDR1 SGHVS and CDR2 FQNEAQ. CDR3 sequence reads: CASSDWAALGTEAFL. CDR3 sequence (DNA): TGTGCCAGCAGCGATTGGGCGGCATTGGGCACTGAAGCTTTCCTT.

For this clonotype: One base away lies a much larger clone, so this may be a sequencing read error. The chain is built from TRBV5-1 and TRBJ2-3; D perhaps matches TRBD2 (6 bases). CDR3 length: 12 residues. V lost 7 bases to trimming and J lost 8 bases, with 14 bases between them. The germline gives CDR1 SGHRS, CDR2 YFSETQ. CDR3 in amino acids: CASRSEGGTQYF. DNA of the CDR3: TGCGCCAGCCGTTCCGAGGGAGGTACGCAGTATTTT.

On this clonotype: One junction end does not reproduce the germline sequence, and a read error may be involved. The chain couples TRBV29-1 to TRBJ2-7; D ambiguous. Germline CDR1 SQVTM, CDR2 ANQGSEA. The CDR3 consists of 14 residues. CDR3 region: CSVRPYPSSYEEYF. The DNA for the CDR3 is TGCAGTGTTAGGCCCTATCCGAGCTCCTACGAGGAGTACTTC.

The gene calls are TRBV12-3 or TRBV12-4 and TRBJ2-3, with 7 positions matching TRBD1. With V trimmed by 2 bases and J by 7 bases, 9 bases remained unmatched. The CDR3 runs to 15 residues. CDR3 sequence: CASSLRGQEVNTQYF. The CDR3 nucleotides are TGTGCCAGCAGTTTAAGGGGGCAGGAGGTGAATACGCAGTATTTT.

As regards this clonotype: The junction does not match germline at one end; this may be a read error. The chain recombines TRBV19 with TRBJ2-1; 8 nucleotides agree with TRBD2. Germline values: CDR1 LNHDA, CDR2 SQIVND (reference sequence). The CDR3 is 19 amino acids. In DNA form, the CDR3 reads TGTGCCAGTAGTATGAGACCGGGGAGTAGCGGGATTTCCTTCAATGAGCAGTTCTTC. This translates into CASSMRPGSSGISFNEQFF.

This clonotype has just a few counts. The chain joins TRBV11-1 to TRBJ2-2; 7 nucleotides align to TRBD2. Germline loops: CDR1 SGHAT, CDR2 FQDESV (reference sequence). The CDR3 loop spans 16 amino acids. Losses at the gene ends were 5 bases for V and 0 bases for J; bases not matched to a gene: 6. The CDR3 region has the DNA TGTGCCAGCAGCGACCCTAGCGGAGCGAACACCGGGGAGCTGTTTTTT. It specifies CASSDPSGANTGELFF.

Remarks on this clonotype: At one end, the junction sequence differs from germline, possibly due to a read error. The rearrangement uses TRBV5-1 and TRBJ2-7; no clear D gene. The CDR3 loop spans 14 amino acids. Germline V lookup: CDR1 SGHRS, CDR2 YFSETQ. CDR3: CASSSERVVYDQYF. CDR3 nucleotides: TGCGCCAGCAGCTCGGAACGAGTGGTCTACGATCAGTACTTC.

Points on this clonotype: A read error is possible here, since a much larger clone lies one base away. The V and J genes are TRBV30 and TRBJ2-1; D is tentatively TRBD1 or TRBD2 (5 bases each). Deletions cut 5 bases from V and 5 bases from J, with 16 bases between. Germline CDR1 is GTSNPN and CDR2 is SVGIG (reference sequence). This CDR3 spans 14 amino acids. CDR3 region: CAWGPGRLNNEQFF. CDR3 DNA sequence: TGTGCCTGGGGACCGGGACGGCTAAACAATGAGCAGTTCTTC. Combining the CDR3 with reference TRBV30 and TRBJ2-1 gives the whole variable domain SQTIHQWPATLVQPVGSPLSLECTVEGTSNPNLYWYRQAAGRGLQLLFYSVGIGQISSEVPQNLSASRPQDRQFILSSKKLLLSDSGFYLCAWGPGRLNNEQFFGPGTRLTVL.

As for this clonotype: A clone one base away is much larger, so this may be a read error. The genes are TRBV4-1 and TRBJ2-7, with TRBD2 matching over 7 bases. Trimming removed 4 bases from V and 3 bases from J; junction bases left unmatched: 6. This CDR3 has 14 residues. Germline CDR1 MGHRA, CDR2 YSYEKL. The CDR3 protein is CASSPNSGDYEQYF. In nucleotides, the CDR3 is TGCGCCAGCAGCCCAAACAGCGGGGACTACGAGCAGTACTTC.

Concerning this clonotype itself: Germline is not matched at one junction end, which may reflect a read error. The CDR3 nucleotides read TGTGCCAGCAGTCTGGTAGATAGGCAGTATTTT. Protein sequence: CASSLVDRQYF. The J gene is TRBJ2-3, the V gene TRBV12-3 or TRBV12-4; the D is unclear. The CDR3 length is 11 residues.

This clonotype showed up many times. In DNA form, the CDR3 reads TGTGCCAGCAGCCCTGACAGTTTCAGGCAGTACTTC. It is translated as CASSPDSFRQYF. The chain uses TRBV6-6 and TRBJ2-7, with D perhaps matching TRBD1 (5 bases). Germline V gene sequence: CDR1 MNHNY, CDR2 SVGAGI (reference sequence). The V end was cut by 6 bases, the J end by 9 bases, with 15 bases between. This CDR3 has 12 residues.